This is a list of T cell receptor beta chains from one sample in a study of blood T cell repertoires in COVID-19. Generated by immunoSEQ multiplex PCR, the TCRdb table keeps only in-frame clones and is missing some. The top ten clones hold more than 12% of a sample with 220,000 or so clones, nearly 90% of them seen once. The sample taken for sequencing was PBMCs or T cells enriched from blood (not recorded which). The source is a young man who had been exposed to COVID-19. CDR3s include the opening cysteine and the closing phenylalanine or tryptophan. The order of the fields is clone size, J gene, D gene, V gene, CDR3 protein, CDR3 DNA. The D gene is left open where the match is weak. Size tells how often a clone was seen (once, few, many) or the class of an expanded clone, and some rows leave it out.

NA,TRBJ2-1,TRBD1,TRBV5-1,CASSPGQGAYNEQFF,TGCGCCAGCAGCCCGGGACAGGGGGCCTACAATGAGCAGTTCTTC
once,TRBJ2-1,NA,TRBV2,CASEGENSYNEQFF,TGTGCCAGCGAGGGGGAGAACTCCTACAATGAGCAGTTCTTC
NA,TRBJ2-5,NA,TRBV9,CARSVGGGQGPETQYF,TGTGCCCGCAGCGTAGGGGGGGGGCAGGGCCCAGAGACCCAGTACTTC
NA,TRBJ1-5,NA,TRBV30,CAWSATSGEMHF,TGTGCCTGGAGTGCTACCTCGGGGGAGATGCATTTT
NA,TRBJ1-1,NA,TRBV18,CASSPRGGTEAFF,TGTGCCAGCTCACCGAGGGGGGGGACTGAAGCTTTCTTT
NA,TRBJ1-4,TRBD1,TRBV7-9,CASSLEVDRSEKLFF,TGTGCCAGCAGCTTAGAGGTGGACAGGTCCGAAAAACTGTTTTTT
NA,TRBJ2-7,NA,TRBV12-5,CASGLVLGRGTHEQYF,TGTGCTAGTGGTTTGGTACTTGGCAGGGGAACCCACGAGCAGTACTTC
NA,TRBJ1-2,NA,TRBV29-1,CSVEDLFAGVADGYTF,TGCAGCGTTGAAGATCTTTTTGCAGGGGTGGCAGACGGCTACACCTTC
NA,TRBJ2-7,NA,TRBV20-1,CSGRSAYEQYF,TGCAGTGGCAGATCCGCCTACGAGCAGTACTTC
NA,TRBJ1-2,NA,TRBV4-1,CASSQEQVRNGYTF,TGCGCCAGCAGCCAAGAACAGGTTCGGAATGGCTACACCTTC
NA,TRBJ2-7,TRBD2,TRBV2,CASSLGTSSTSQYF,TGTGCCAGCAGTTTAGGGACTAGCAGCACTTCGCAGTACTTC
once,TRBJ2-7,TRBD1,TRBV30,CACSGQGHYEQYF,TGTGCCTGCTCTGGACAGGGCCACTACGAGCAGTACTTC
NA,TRBJ2-3,TRBD2,TRBV15,CATSKDSGGAVDTQYF,TGTGCCACCAGCAAGGATAGCGGGGGGGCGGTAGATACGCAGTATTTT
NA,TRBJ1-1,TRBD1,TRBV7-6,CASSPDRGLSTEAFF,TGTGCCAGCAGTCCGGACAGGGGGCTTTCGACTGAAGCTTTCTTT
NA,TRBJ1-1,TRBD1,TRBV4-1,CASSPQMGQGGTEAFF,TGCGCCAGCAGCCCTCAAATGGGACAGGGGGGCACTGAAGCTTTCTTT
NA,TRBJ2-7,NA,TRBV19,CASSATHRVSYEQYF,TGTGCCAGTAGTGCCACCCACAGGGTCTCCTACGAGCAGTACTTC
once,TRBJ1-1,TRBD1,TRBV5-6,CASSLRGPNTEAFF,TGTGCCAGCAGCTTGAGGGGGCCGAACACTGAAGCTTTCTTT
NA,TRBJ1-4,NA,TRBV4-3,CASSQALSGREKLFF,TGCGCCAGCAGCCAAGCGTTGTCTGGGCGAGAAAAACTGTTTTTT
NA,TRBJ2-1,TRBD2,TRBV18,CASSRLAGGQNEQFF,TGTGCCAGCTCACGACTAGCGGGGGGGCAGAATGAGCAGTTCTTC
NA,TRBJ1-2,TRBD1,TRBV5-1,CASSPRTGITNYGYTF,TGCGCCAGCAGCCCGAGGACAGGGATAACTAACTATGGCTACACCTTC
NA,TRBJ1-6,NA,TRBV19,CASIGGIGSPLHF,TGTGCCAGTATAGGCGGCATCGGTTCACCCCTCCACTTT
NA,TRBJ1-6,NA,TRBV19,CAWSQGNNSPLHF,TGTGCCTGGTCGCAGGGCAATAATTCACCCCTCCACTTT
NA,TRBJ2-1,TRBD2,TRBV19,CASSIAGQGGNEQFF,TGTGCCAGTAGTATAGCAGGGCAGGGAGGGAATGAGCAGTTCTTC
NA,TRBJ2-3,NA,TRBV20-1,CSASLQDTQYF,TGCAGTGCTAGCCTTCAGGATACGCAGTATTTT
NA,TRBJ2-3,NA,TRBV6-5,CASRLDSLTDTQYF,TGTGCCAGCAGACTGGACTCGCTCACAGATACGCAGTATTTT
NA,TRBJ1-4,NA,TRBV29-1,CSAKGSQRDEKLFF,TGCAGCGCTAAGGGGTCCCAACGAGATGAAAAACTGTTTTTT
NA,TRBJ1-2,NA,TRBV16,CASSPQPTGNYGYTF,TGTGCCAGCAGCCCTCAACCAACAGGGAACTATGGCTACACCTTC
NA,TRBJ2-3,NA,TRBV5-4,CASSFISGPTDTQYF,TGTGCCAGCAGCTTCATAAGCGGGCCCACAGATACGCAGTATTTT
NA,TRBJ1-1,NA,TRBV5-4,CASSLGRQTNTEAFF,TGTGCCAGCAGCTTGGGGCGACAGACGAACACTGAAGCTTTCTTT
NA,TRBJ1-2,TRBD1,TRBV2,CASSRDRGKDGYTF,TGTGCCAGCAGCAGGGACAGGGGAAAGGATGGCTACACCTTC
NA,TRBJ2-2,NA,TRBV12-5,CASGQPYGEFTGELFF,TGTGCTAGTGGTCAACCCTACGGGGAATTCACCGGGGAGCTGTTTTTT
NA,TRBJ1-1,NA,TRBV7-8,CASRPAGGMNTEAFF,TGTGCCAGCAGACCCGCGGGGGGAATGAACACTGAAGCTTTCTTT
NA,TRBJ1-1,NA,TRBV6-1,CASSEWKGEEAFF,TGTGCCAGCAGTGAATGGAAGGGGGAAGAAGCTTTCTTT
NA,TRBJ2-1,TRBD2,TRBV27,CASSLQLAGGDEQFF,TGTGCCAGCAGTTTGCAACTAGCGGGGGGTGATGAGCAGTTCTTC
NA,TRBJ2-7,NA,TRBV19,CASQNTEEAYEQYF,TGTGCCAGCCAAAACACCGAAGAGGCCTACGAGCAGTACTTC
NA,TRBJ2-3,TRBD2,TRBV3-1/TRBV3-2,CASSQSRGLMFSTDTQYF,TGTGCCAGCAGCCAAAGCCGGGGACTAATGTTTAGCACAGATACGCAGTATTTT
NA,TRBJ2-7,NA,TRBV4-1,CASSQTGSSYEQYF,TGCGCCAGCAGCCAAACAGGGAGCTCCTACGAGCAGTACTTC
NA,TRBJ1-3,NA,TRBV7-2,CASSLYSPDSGNTIYF,TGTGCCAGCAGCTTATACAGCCCAGACTCTGGAAACACCATATATTTT
NA,TRBJ2-5,TRBD1,TRBV2,CASSAVTGGAGETQYF,TGTGCCAGCAGTGCCGTAACAGGGGGCGCGGGGGAGACCCAGTACTTC
NA,TRBJ2-1,TRBD2,TRBV6-2/TRBV6-3,CASSYEIAGGNNEQFF,TGTGCCAGCAGTTACGAAATAGCGGGGGGGAACAATGAGCAGTTCTTC
NA,TRBJ1-1,NA,TRBV5-6,CASSLRADTEAFF,TGTGCCAGCAGCCTCAGGGCTGACACTGAAGCTTTCTTT
NA,TRBJ2-7,NA,TRBV21-1,CASRPTYEQYF,TGTGCCAGCAGGCCCACTTACGAGCAGTACTTC
NA,TRBJ2-1,NA,TRBV2,CASSGWTDYAYNEQFF,TGTGCCAGCAGTGGTTGGACAGACTACGCCTACAATGAGCAGTTCTTC
once,TRBJ2-1,NA,TRBV28,CASMSNEQFF,TGTGCCAGCATGAGCAATGAGCAGTTCTTC
NA,TRBJ2-3,TRBD2,TRBV2,CASSERAGRTLDTQYF,TGTGCCAGCAGTGAAAGAGCGGGGCGTACTTTGGATACGCAGTATTTT
NA,TRBJ2-1,NA,TRBV4-2,CASSQDRGREQFF,TGTGCCAGCAGCCAAGACCGGGGTCGAGAGCAGTTCTTC
NA,TRBJ2-3,NA,TRBV5-4,CASSTGSSFTDTQYF,TGTGCCAGCAGCACGGGTTCGAGCTTCACAGATACGCAGTATTTT
once,TRBJ2-7,NA,TRBV10-3,CAISEPLMEQYF,TGTGCCATCAGTGAGCCCCTTATGGAGCAGTACTTC
NA,TRBJ2-6,TRBD1,TRBV30,CAWSAEGALSGANVLTF,TGTGCCTGGAGTGCCGAGGGGGCGCTTTCTGGGGCCAACGTCCTGACTTTC
NA,TRBJ1-5,NA,TRBV2,CASSEAQGSGSNQPQHF,TGTGCCAGCAGTGAAGCGCAAGGGAGTGGTAGCAATCAGCCCCAGCATTTT
NA,TRBJ2-3,NA,TRBV12-3/TRBV12-4,CASSYIQNTQYF,TGTGCCAGCAGTTATATACAGAATACGCAGTATTTT
few,TRBJ2-1,NA,TRBV4-1,CASSQKAGEQFF,TGCGCCAGCAGCCAAAAAGCAGGGGAGCAGTTCTTC
NA,TRBJ2-7,TRBD2,TRBV7-9,CACGGASYEQYF,TGTGCCTGCGGGGGGGCCTCCTACGAGCAGTACTTC
many,TRBJ2-1,TRBD2,TRBV6-4,CASSDGTSNEQFF,TGTGCCAGCAGTGACGGGACTAGCAATGAGCAGTTCTTC
once,TRBJ2-7,NA,TRBV28,CASSTTSGKALYEQYF,TGTGCCAGCAGCACAACGTCAGGGAAGGCTCTCTACGAGCAGTACTTC